Below, 23 T cell receptor beta chains from the same sample are listed, as sequenced in a study of CD8 T cells in Susac syndrome. Random hexamers were used to reverse transcribe roughly 0.45 to 1 ug of RNA. TCRdb independently ran MiXCR on the immunoSEQ multiplex PCR reads; one entry per CDR3 protein. The repertoire holds about 150,000 distinct CDR3 sequences, with approximately 96% as singletons. The material sequenced was CD4+ T cells from PBMCs. These receptors came from a human donor with Susac syndrome.

The chain uses TRBV6-5 and TRBJ2-2; D not certain. The V gene lost 2 bases and the J gene lost 6 bases, with 10 bases spanning the gap. CDR1 and CDR2 from the germline V gene are MNHEY and SVGAGI. CDR3 length: 14 residues. CDR3 nucleotide sequence: TGTGCCAGCAGTTACCAATTGGATGCCGGGGAGCTGTTTTTT. Its protein product is CASSYQLDAGELFF.

V and J are TRBV25-1 and TRBJ2-1; 7 nucleotides align to TRBD2. The germline CDR1 and CDR2 sequences are MGHDK and SYGVNS. V dropped 10 bases and J dropped 8; count of bases not matched to a gene: 14. The CDR3 is 14 amino acids. DNA of the CDR3: TGTGCCACCACATTTCCCGGGAGGTGGGATGAGCAGTTCTTC. It is translated as CATTFPGRWDEQFF.

V and J are TRBV7-3 and TRBJ1-1; 7 bases line up with TRBD1. This CDR3 comprises 15 residues. CDR1 and CDR2 from the germline V gene are SGHTA and FQGTGA. V shed 0 bases, J shed 3 bases, and the junction held 4 bases outside the gene matches. CDR3 residues: CASSLTAGGYTEAFF. In DNA form, the CDR3 reads TGTGCCAGCAGCTTAACCGCAGGGGGGTACACTGAAGCTTTCTTT. The entire variable domain, with the rest obtained from reference TRBV7-3 and TRBJ1-1, is as follows: GAGVSQTPSNKVTEKGKYVELRCDPISGHTALYWYRQSLGQGPEFLIYFQGTGAADDSGLPNDRFFAVRPEGSVSTLKIQRTERGDSAVYLCASSLTAGGYTEAFFGQGTRLTVV.

The chain employs TRBV20-1 and TRBJ2-3, with 12 bases matching TRBD2. CDR3 length: 14 amino acids. V dropped 6 bases and J dropped 0; count of bases not matched to a gene: 1. Germline V gene data show CDR1 as DFQATT and CDR2 as SNEGSKA (reference sequence). The CDR3 bases are TGCAGTGCGCTAGCGGGAGGGAGCACAGATACGCAGTATTTT. Translated, it gives CSALAGGSTDTQYF.

The gene calls are TRBV14 and TRBJ1-1; D is undetermined. Germline values: CDR1 SGHDN, CDR2 FVKESK. V lost 3 bases, J lost 10 bases, and 18 bases lay in between. The CDR3 loop spans 14 amino acids. In DNA form, the CDR3 reads TGTGCCAGCAGCCACTTGAGCTCGGGTTTGGGAGCTTTCTTT. Translation: CASSHLSSGLGAFF.

The J gene is TRBJ1-5, the V gene TRBV2; TRBD1 is a possible D gene (5 bases). Germline V gene data show CDR1 as SNHLY and CDR2 as FYNNEI. The CDR3 runs to 14 residues. V lost 7 bases and J lost 7, with 17 bases in between. The CDR3 DNA is TGTGCCAGCACACCAGGGAGGGCCGGGCAGCCCCAGCATTTT. Protein: CASTPGRAGQPQHF.

The chain joins TRBV24-1 to TRBJ2-2; D may be TRBD1 (6 bases). The CDR3 is 15 amino acids. Per the germline V gene, CDR1 is KGHDR and CDR2 is SFDVKD. The V end was cut by 3 bases, the J end by 5 bases, with 12 bases between. CDR3: CATSDARGWTGELFF. The CDR3 nucleotides read TGTGCCACCAGTGATGCCAGGGGTTGGACCGGGGAGCTGTTTTTT.

This chain joins TRBV29-1 and TRBJ2-1, with 14 bases fitting TRBD2. Germline loops: CDR1 SQVTM, CDR2 ANQGSEA. This CDR3 is 14 amino acids long. The V gene end was trimmed by 6 bases and the J gene end by 8 bases; junction bases not matched to a gene: 6. CDR3 loop: CSVRTSGRMYEQFF. CDR3 sequence (DNA): TGCAGCGTGCGGACTAGCGGGAGGATGTATGAGCAGTTCTTC.

CDR3 DNA sequence: TGTGCCAGCAGCGCAGGGGCGGCCGGGGAGCTGTTTTTT. Its protein is CASSAGAAGELFF. The chain recombines TRBV9 with TRBJ2-2, with TRBD1 as a possible D gene (6 bases). The germline V gene encodes CDR1 SGDLS and CDR2 YYNGEE. Trimming pared 3 bases from V and 6 bases from J, leaving 9 bases between. The CDR3 contains 13 residues.

V gene TRBV29-1 combines with J gene TRBJ1-1, with D maybe TRBD1 (6 bases). The CDR3 spans 14 residues. CDR1 and CDR2 from the germline V gene are SQVTM and ANQGSEA. V lost 2 bases to trimming and J lost 4 bases, with 14 bases between them. The CDR3 nucleotides are TGCAGCGTTGAACGGAGGGACACAAGCACTGAAGCTTTCTTT. As protein: CSVERRDTSTEAFF. Full variable domain (remainder filled in from reference TRBV29-1 and TRBJ1-1): SAVISQKPSRDICQRGTSLTIQCQVDSQVTMMFWYRQQPGQSLTLIATANQGSEATYESGFVIDKFPISRPNLTFSTLTVSNMSPEDSSIYLCSVERRDTSTEAFFGQGTRLTVV.

This chain connects TRBV9 to TRBJ2-4, with D perhaps TRBD1 or TRBD2 (5 bases each). From germline, CDR1 is SGDLS and CDR2 YYNGEE. Trimming pared 6 bases from V and 5 bases from J, leaving 18 bases between. This CDR3 region has 15 residues. The CDR3 DNA reads as TGTGCCAGCAAGAATGGGCGAGGGGACCAAAACATTCAGTACTTC. This translates into CASKNGRGDQNIQYF. The variable domain in full, with the rest retrieved from reference TRBV9 and TRBJ2-4, is DSGVTQTPKHLITATGQRVTLRCSPRSGDLSVYWYQQSLDQGLQFLIQYYNGEERAKGNILERFSAQQFPDLHSELNLSSLELGDSALYFCASKNGRGDQNIQYFGAGTRLSVL.

This chain joins TRBV25-1 and TRBJ1-5, with D maybe TRBD1 (5 bases). The CDR3 is 13 residues long. Germline V gene sequence: CDR1 MGHDK, CDR2 SYGVNS. V gave up 5 bases and J gave up 6 bases, with 11 bases separating them. In DNA, the CDR3 is TGTGCCAGCAGTCGGAGGGACGGTCAGCCCCAGCATTTT. This codes for CASSRRDGQPQHF. The full variable domain, rest sourced from reference TRBV25-1 and TRBJ1-5, is EADIYQTPRYLVIGTGKKITLECSQTMGHDKMYWYQQDPGMELHLIHYSYGVNSTEKGDLSSESTVSRIRTEHFPLTLESARPSHTSQYLCASSRRDGQPQHFGDGTRLSIL.

This chain links TRBV20-1 with TRBJ1-2; no definite D call. V dropped 1 base and J dropped 4 bases, with 16 bases sitting between them. The CDR3 covers 15 residues. The germline gives CDR1 DFQATT, CDR2 SNEGSKA (reference sequence). Written as DNA, the CDR3 is TGCAGTGCTAGAGTTGCCGGCAGGCTCATCTATGGCTACACCTTC. It encodes CSARVAGRLIYGYTF.

The gene calls are TRBV15 and TRBJ1-2, with a weak D call TRBD1 (5 bases). The V gene's germline CDR1 is LNHNV and CDR2 YYDKDF (reference sequence). The germline V and J ends were trimmed by 6 bases and 6 bases, with 20 bases remaining between them. There are 15 residues in the CDR3. In nucleotides, the CDR3 is TGTGCCACCAGACTTGGGGCCGGGCCGGGGGATGGCTACACCTTC. Amino acids: CATRLGAGPGDGYTF.

This sequence joins TRBV20-1 and TRBJ2-3; 7 nucleotides match TRBD2. Germline V lookup: CDR1 DFQATT, CDR2 SNEGSKA (reference sequence). The V and J ends lost 1 base and 2 bases, in that order; junction bases with no gene match: 6. The CDR3 sequence is 15 residues long. The CDR3 DNA follows: TGCAGTGCTAGAGGTGGCGGGAGAAACACAGATACGCAGTATTTT. Translation: CSARGGGRNTDTQYF.

This chain links TRBV3-1 with TRBJ1-2; no clear D. The CDR3 has 12 residues. The V gene lost 0 bases and the J gene lost 8 bases, with 7 bases spanning the gap. CDR1 is LGHDT, CDR2 YNNKEL, per germline (reference sequence). This chain's CDR3 is CASSQDWYGYTF. In DNA form, the CDR3 reads TGTGCCAGCAGCCAAGATTGGTACGGCTACACCTTC.

This clonotype has only one observation. The rearrangement joins TRBV20-1 to TRBJ2-1, with TRBD1 matching 9 bases. This CDR3 has 12 residues. From germline, CDR1 is DFQATT and CDR2 SNEGSKA (reference sequence). The trim removed 6 bases at V and 10 bases at J, leaving 7 bases unmatched. For the CDR3, the DNA is TGCAGTGCATCAACAGGGGGCTGGGAGCAGTTCTTC. It specifies CSASTGGWEQFF.

V is TRBV20-1 and J is TRBJ1-2, with D perhaps TRBD1 (6 bases). CDR1 and CDR2 from the germline V gene are DFQATT and SNEGSKA (reference sequence). The CDR3 consists of 14 residues. V dropped 7 bases and J dropped 3 bases, with 18 bases sitting between them. Written as DNA, the CDR3 is TGCAGTGACGCCGGGACACGGCCTCACTATGGCTACACCTTC. Protein sequence: CSDAGTRPHYGYTF.

The chain carries TRBV29-1 and TRBJ2-1; D gene uncertain. V gave up 4 bases and J gave up 8 bases, with 15 bases separating them. The CDR3 is 13 amino acids. The germline V gene encodes CDR1 SQVTM and CDR2 ANQGSEA. CDR3 sequence: CSVGAPSSDEQFF. CDR3 nucleotides: TGCAGCGTTGGCGCCCCTTCATCGGATGAGCAGTTCTTC.

The chain links TRBV25-1 to TRBJ2-7; 9 bases match TRBD2. Germline values: CDR1 MGHDK, CDR2 SYGVNS. V dropped 6 bases and J dropped 4; count of bases not matched to a gene: 7. The CDR3 is 14 amino acids. CDR3 DNA sequence: TGTGCCAGCAGACCCCCAGCGGGAGGATACGAGCAGTACTTC. Amino acids: CASRPPAGGYEQYF.

In DNA, the CDR3 is TGTGCCACCAGTGATTCTGGGGGAACGGAGATGGATACGCAGTATTTT. It yields the protein CATSDSGGTEMDTQYF. The rearrangement uses TRBV24-1 and TRBJ2-3; the D call may be TRBD1 or TRBD2 (5 bases each). CDR1 is KGHDR, CDR2 SFDVKD, per germline. The CDR3 has 16 amino acids. Trimming stripped 2 bases from V and 6 bases from J, with 17 bases between.

This clonotype was seen just once. The chain uses TRBV28 and TRBJ2-2, with 8 bases lining up with TRBD1. The CDR3 runs to 13 residues. CDR1 is MDHEN, CDR2 SYDVKM, per germline. J lost 7 bases, V lost 6 bases, and 4 bases had no gene match. The CDR3 nucleotides are TGTGCCAGCAGCGCGGGACAGGACGGGGAGCTGTTTTTT. Translating gives CASSAGQDGELFF.

The chain recombines TRBV20-1 with TRBJ2-1; D is ambiguous. The ends were cut back, 3 bases at V and 11 bases at J, with 11 bases in the middle. This CDR3 has 11 amino acids. Germline V CDR1 and CDR2: DFQATT, SNEGSKA (reference sequence). CDR3 nucleotide sequence: TGCAGTGCTAGGGGCGGCGGACAGCAGTTCTTC. Translated: CSARGGGQQFF.